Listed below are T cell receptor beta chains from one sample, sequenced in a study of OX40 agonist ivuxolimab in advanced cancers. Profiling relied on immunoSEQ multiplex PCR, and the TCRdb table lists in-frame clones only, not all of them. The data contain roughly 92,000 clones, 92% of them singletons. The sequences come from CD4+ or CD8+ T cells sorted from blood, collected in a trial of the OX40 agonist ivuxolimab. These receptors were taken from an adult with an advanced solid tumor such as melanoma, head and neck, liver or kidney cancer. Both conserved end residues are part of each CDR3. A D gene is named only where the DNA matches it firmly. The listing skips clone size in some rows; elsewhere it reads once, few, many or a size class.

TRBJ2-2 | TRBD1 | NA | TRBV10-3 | TGTGCCATCAGTGGGACAGGTCGACTCGGGGAGCTGTTTTTT | CAISGTGRLGELFF
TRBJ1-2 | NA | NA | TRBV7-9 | TGTGCCAGCAGCTTTGCAGGGTTCCCGACCTACACCTTC | CASSFAGFPTYTF
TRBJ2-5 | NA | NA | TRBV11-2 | TGTGCCAGCAGCTTGGAGACTAACCAAGAGACCCAGTACTTC | CASSLETNQETQYF
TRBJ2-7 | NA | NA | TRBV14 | TGTGCCAGCAGCCAGCAAACGGGACGTTCCTACGAGCAGTACTTC | CASSQQTGRSYEQYF
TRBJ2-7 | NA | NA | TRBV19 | TGTGCCAGTAGTATTGGGCGCAGGGACGAGCAGTACTTC | CASSIGRRDEQYF
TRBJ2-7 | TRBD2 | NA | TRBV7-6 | TGTGCCAGCAGCCCCCGTTCCCAGCGGGGGTACGAGCAGTACTTC | CASSPRSQRGYEQYF
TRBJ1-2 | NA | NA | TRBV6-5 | TGTGCCAGCAGTGGCACACGGAACTATGGCTACACCTTC | CASSGTRNYGYTF
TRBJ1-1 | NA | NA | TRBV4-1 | TGCGCCAGCAGCCAAGATTGGGGCCGGCCAGAAGCTTTCTTT | CASSQDWGRPEAFF
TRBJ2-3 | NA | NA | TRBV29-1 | TGCAGCGTCCCGCTGATGGGAGATACGCAGTATTTT | CSVPLMGDTQYF
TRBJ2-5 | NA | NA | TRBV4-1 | TGCGCCAGCAGCCAAGGAATATCAGGGGCTGGAAAGACCCAGTACTTC | CASSQGISGAGKTQYF
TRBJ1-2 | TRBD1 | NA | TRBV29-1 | TGCAGCGTCGTAGACCCTACCACAGGGGGGAAGACCTTC | CSVVDPTTGGKTF
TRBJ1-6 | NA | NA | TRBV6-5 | TGTGCCAGCAGTTACTCGGACGGTAATTCACCCCTCCACTTT | CASSYSDGNSPLHF
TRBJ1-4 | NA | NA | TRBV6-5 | TGTGCCAGCAGAGGTTCAACTAATGAAAAACTGTTTTTT | CASRGSTNEKLFF
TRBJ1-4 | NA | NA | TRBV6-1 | TGTGCCAGCAGACCTTTCCTTCGGGAACAAGAAAAACTGTTTTTT | CASRPFLREQEKLFF
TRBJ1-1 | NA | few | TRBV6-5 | TGTGCCAGCAGTTATCAGGCCAACACTGAAGCTTTCTTT | CASSYQANTEAFF
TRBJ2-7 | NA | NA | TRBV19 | TGTGCCAGTAGTATAGTCCCGAACCGCGAGCAGTACTTC | CASSIVPNREQYF
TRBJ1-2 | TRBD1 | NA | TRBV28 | TGTGCCAGCAGTCCAGGGACAGCTCCACCGGACTACACCTTC | CASSPGTAPPDYTF
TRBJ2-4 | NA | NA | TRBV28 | TGTGCCAGCAGTTTAGGAGGGGTAGAAAACATTCAGTACTTC | CASSLGGVENIQYF
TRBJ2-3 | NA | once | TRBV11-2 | TGTGCCAGCAGCTTAGAAATACCTCCCACAGATACGCAGTATTTT | CASSLEIPPTDTQYF
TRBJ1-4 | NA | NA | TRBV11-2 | TGTGCCAGCAGCTTAGACGTGGCCAAAAATGAAAAACTGTTTTTT | CASSLDVAKNEKLFF
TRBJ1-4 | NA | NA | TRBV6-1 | TGTGCCAGCAGTGGGACCGGGACAATTGAAAAACTGTTTTTT | CASSGTGTIEKLFF
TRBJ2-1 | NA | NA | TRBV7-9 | TGTGCCAGCAGCTTTTCCTCAAATGAGCAGTTCTTC | CASSFSSNEQFF
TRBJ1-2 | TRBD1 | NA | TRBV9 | TGTGCCAGCAGCTTCCGGGACAGAGCCTATGGCTACACCTTC | CASSFRDRAYGYTF
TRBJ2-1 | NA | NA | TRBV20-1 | TGCAGTGCCGAAGCCAAAAATGAGCAGTTCTTC | CSAEAKNEQFF
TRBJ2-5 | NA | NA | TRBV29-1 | TGCAGCGTTGTTAGGGGGGAGACCCAGTACTTC | CSVVRGETQYF
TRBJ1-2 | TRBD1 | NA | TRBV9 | TGTGCCAGCAGCGTAGGTGGGACAGGGGCTTATGGCTACACCTTC | CASSVGGTGAYGYTF
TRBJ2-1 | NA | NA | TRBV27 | TGTGCCAGCAGTTTCAGGACAGCCTACAATGAGCAGTTCTTC | CASSFRTAYNEQFF
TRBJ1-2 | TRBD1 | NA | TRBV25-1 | TGTGCCAGCAGTGAGACAGGGGACGACTATGGCTACACCTTC | CASSETGDDYGYTF
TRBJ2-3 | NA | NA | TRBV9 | TGTGCCAGCAGCGTGGGGCCTCGTAGCACAGATACGCAGTATTTT | CASSVGPRSTDTQYF
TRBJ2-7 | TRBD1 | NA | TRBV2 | TGTGCCAGCCTTTCGGGGACAGTCGACGACGAGCAGTACTTC | CASLSGTVDDEQYF
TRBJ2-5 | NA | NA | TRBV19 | TGTGCCAGTAGTATAGGGAACGGCCAAGAGACCCAGTACTTC | CASSIGNGQETQYF
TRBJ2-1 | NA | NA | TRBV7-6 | TGTGCCAGCAGCTTAGGGCCGACAGGCGATGAGCAGTTCTTC | CASSLGPTGDEQFF
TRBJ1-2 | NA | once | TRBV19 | TGTGCCAGTAGTATAAAGATGTTCAAGGGGCCGCTCGGCTATGGCTACACCTTC | CASSIKMFKGPLGYGYTF
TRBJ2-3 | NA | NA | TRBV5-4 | TGTGCCAGCAGCCTGACAGGGACTAGCACAGATACGCAGTATTTT | CASSLTGTSTDTQYF
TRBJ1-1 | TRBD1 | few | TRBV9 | TGTGCCAGCAGCGTAGGGACAGGGATGAACACTGAAGCTTTCTTT | CASSVGTGMNTEAFF
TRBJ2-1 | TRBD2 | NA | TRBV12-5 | TGTGCTAGTGGTTTGGCAGTTACCTCCGGGACTAGCGACAATGAGCAGTTCTTC | CASGLAVTSGTSDNEQFF
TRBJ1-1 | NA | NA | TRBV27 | TGTGCCAGCAGTTTATCGATGGGTACTGAAGCTTTCTTT | CASSLSMGTEAFF
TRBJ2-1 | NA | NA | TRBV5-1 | TGCGCCAGCAGCTTGGGTCGACAGGAGCAGTTCTTC | CASSLGRQEQFF
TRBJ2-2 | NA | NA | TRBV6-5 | TGTGCCAGCAGTTACAGGAGGGACGGCACCGGGGAGCTGTTTTTT | CASSYRRDGTGELFF
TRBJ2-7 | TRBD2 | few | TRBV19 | TGTGCCAGTAGTATGGAGGGAGCGGGGTCCTACGAGCAGTACTTC | CASSMEGAGSYEQYF
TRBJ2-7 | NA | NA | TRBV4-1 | TGCGCCAGCAGCCAAGTTCTCGGGGACGAGCAGTACTTC | CASSQVLGDEQYF
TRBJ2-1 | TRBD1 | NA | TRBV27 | TGTGCCAGCAGTTTATCCGGGACAGTCTACAATGAGCAGTTCTTC | CASSLSGTVYNEQFF
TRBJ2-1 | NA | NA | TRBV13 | TGTGCCAGCAGCTTAGGAAGGGCGAGAGGGACCCACAATGAGCAGTTCTTC | CASSLGRARGTHNEQFF
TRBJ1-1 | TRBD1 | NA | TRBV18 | TGTGCCAGCTCACCGGACAGGGAGAGCATAGACACTGAAGCTTTCTTT | CASSPDRESIDTEAFF
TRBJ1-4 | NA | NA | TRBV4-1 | TGCGCCAGCAGCCCGGGACACGATAATGAAAAACTGTTTTTT | CASSPGHDNEKLFF
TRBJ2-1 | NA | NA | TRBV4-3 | TGCGCCGGAGGAACGGGACTTAACAATGAGCAGTTCTTC | CAGGTGLNNEQFF
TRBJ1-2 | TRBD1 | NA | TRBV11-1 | TGTGCCAGCAGCTTGGGGACAGGGAAAGCGAATGGCTACACCTTC | CASSLGTGKANGYTF
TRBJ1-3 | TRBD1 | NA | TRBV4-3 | TGCGCCAGCAGCCCACTACAGGGGGCTGGAAACACCATATATTTT | CASSPLQGAGNTIYF
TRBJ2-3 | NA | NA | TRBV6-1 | TGTGCCAGCAGTGATGCAGGGCGCGCAGATACGCAGTATTTT | CASSDAGRADTQYF
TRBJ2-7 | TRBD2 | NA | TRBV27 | TGTGCCAGCAAGGCGGCGGGGGGCTGGTACGAGCAGTACTTC | CASKAAGGWYEQYF
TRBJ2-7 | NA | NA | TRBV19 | TGTGCCAGTAGTATGGGGGCCGTATACGAGCAGTACTTC | CASSMGAVYEQYF
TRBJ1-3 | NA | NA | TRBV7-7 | TGTGCCAGCAGCTTAGACCATGGCTCTGGAAACACCATATATTTT | CASSLDHGSGNTIYF
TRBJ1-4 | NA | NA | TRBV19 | TGTGCCAGTAGTATAGGGGCAGCCCCGACGGAAAAACTGTTTTTT | CASSIGAAPTEKLFF
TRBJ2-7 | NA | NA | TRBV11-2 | TGTGCCAGCAGCTTAGATCCCAGGGGCAGTTCCTACGAGCAGTACTTC | CASSLDPRGSSYEQYF